The source of this T cell receptor beta chain is a study of blood T cell repertoires in COVID-19. Whole-study context: T cells, B-cell-depleted T cells, or PBMCs provided the cDNA or gDNA that served as material.

Data came from immunoSEQ multiplex PCR; TCRdb stores just in-frame clones and leaves some out. Among 200,000 to 250,000 clones, roughly 80% were seen once, and the ten largest hold about 1.7%. Study members were between roughly 18 and 89 years old and lived in approximately 25 US regions. Each recovered donor of Cohort 3 presented with two negative PCRs, clearance, or symptom resolution. Trimming cost V 8 bases and J 3 bases, with 10 bases left between them. The CDR3 sequence is 12 residues long. Per germline, CDR1 LNHDA and CDR2 SQIVND (reference sequence). This TCR was recovered from a man aged 60-69 years who had recovered from COVID-19. Specimen: PBMCs or T cells enriched from blood (not recorded which). This chain joins TRBV19 and TRBJ1-1, with D possibly being TRBD1 (6 bases). This CDR3 reads CASGNRDTEAFF. The CDR3 coding sequence is TGTGCCAGTGGGAACAGGGACACTGAAGCTTTCTTT.